This T cell receptor (beta chain) emerged from a study of T cells expressing NK-cell markers. Turning to the study itself: Beta-chain profiling covered CD3+CD56+NKG2C+, CD3+CD56+NKG2C- and CD3+CD56-NKG2C+ sorted subsets. Serological testing identified most of the eight sequenced donors as HCMV-seropositive and one as seronegative. Regarding the study as a whole: Among several donors, these clonotypes also ranked first in the CD3+CD56-NKG2C+ fraction.

With regard to this clonotype: Antigen specificity is unknown.

The CDR3 length is 16 residues. Germline V CDR1 and CDR2: LGHDT, YNNKEL (reference sequence). Synthesis of TCR beta cDNA relied on 5'RACE template switching carrying UMIs. From the 5' RACE reads, TCRdb lists one entry per CDR3 protein and no DNA. In total, the table holds some 460,000 distinct CDR3 sequences. Material for sequencing was blood T cells: a sorted CD56 or NKG2C T cell subset, CD4+ or CD8+ T cells, or bulk PBMC T cells (not recorded which). The genes are TRBV3-1 and TRBJ1-2; TCRdb lists TRBD1, though no DNA is available to test this call. This receptor was identified in a woman in her fifties or sixties in good health. CDR3 region: CASSQETRGTVYGYTF.